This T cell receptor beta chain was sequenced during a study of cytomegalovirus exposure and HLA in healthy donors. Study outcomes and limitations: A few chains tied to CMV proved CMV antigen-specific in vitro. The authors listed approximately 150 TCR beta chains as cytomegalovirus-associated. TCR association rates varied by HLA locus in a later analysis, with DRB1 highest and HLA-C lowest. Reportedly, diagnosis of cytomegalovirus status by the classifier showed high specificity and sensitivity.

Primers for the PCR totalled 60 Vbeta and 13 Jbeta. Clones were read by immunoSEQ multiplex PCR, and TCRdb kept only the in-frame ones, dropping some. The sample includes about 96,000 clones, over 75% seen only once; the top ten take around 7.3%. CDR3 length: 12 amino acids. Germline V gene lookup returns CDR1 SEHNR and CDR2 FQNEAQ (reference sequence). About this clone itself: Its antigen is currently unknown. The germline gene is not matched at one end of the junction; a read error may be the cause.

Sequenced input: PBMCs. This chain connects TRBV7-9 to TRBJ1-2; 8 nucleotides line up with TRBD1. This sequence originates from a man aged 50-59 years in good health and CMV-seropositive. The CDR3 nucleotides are TGTTCCAGCAGCTTACAGGGGGATGGCTACACCTTC. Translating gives CSSSLQGDGYTF.